This TCR beta chain was identified during a study of blood T cell repertoires in COVID-19. Whole-study context: The study drew acute and convalescent COVID-19 samples from the United States, Italy and Spain. PBMCs, B-cell-depleted T cells, or T cells provided the cDNA or gDNA that made up the material.

Per germline, CDR1 SGHTA and CDR2 FQGNSA. The CDR3 contains 16 residues. Trimming stripped 7 bases from V and 0 bases from J, with 18 bases between. Authors' methods: By means of reference gene primer amplification, nucleated cell counts were estimated. The method was immunoSEQ multiplex PCR; TCRdb's version includes in-frame clones alone and lacks a portion of them. V, J and clone size are those of that table, while D and trimming were read from the DNA. The table has 210,000 or so clones, about 85% seen once. This receptor was identified in a woman in her late teens or twenties who had recovered from COVID-19. The sequencing sample was made of peripheral blood. The chain employs TRBV7-2 and TRBJ1-1, with D possibly matching TRBD1 (5 bases). The CDR3 DNA sequence: TGTGCCAGCACCTCGCTCTTGGGACTGATGAACACTGAAGCTTTCTTT. It yields the protein CASTSLLGLMNTEAFF. Drawing the rest from reference TRBV7-2 and TRBJ1-1, the complete variable domain is GAGVSQSPSNKVTEKGKDVELRCDPISGHTALYWYRQSLGQGLEFLIYFQGNSAPDKSGLPSDRFSAERTGGSVSTLTIQRTQQEDSAVYLCASTSLLGLMNTEAFFGQGTRLTVV.